One and the same sample provided the 21 T cell receptor beta chains below, sequenced in a study of Graves' ophthalmopathy and Graves' hyperthyroidism. Amplification from RNA transcripts yielded the TCR beta CDR3 regions. Second-round multiplex PCR came after a first-round RT-PCR that employed HTBI primers. TCRdb reprocessed the multiplex PCR reads with MiXCR, giving one entry per CDR3 protein. Here the sample spans almost 750,000 distinct CDR3 sequences, approximately 40% being singletons. The specimen was peripheral blood. The receptors originated from an adult man with Graves' ophthalmopathy.

The J gene is TRBJ1-1, the V gene TRBV7-9, with D possibly TRBD1 on 5 matching bases. The V end lost 3 bases, the J end lost 5 bases, and 19 bases lay between the germline ends. CDR3 length: 16 residues. Germline-derived CDR1 and CDR2 are SEHNR and FQNEAQ (reference sequence). The CDR3: CASSFCALAEGTEAFF. The CDR3 DNA is TGTGCCAGCAGCTTTTGCGCCCTCGCGGAGGGGACTGAAGCTTTCTTT.

This clonotype has at least ten counts. The rearrangement links TRBV2 to TRBJ1-2, with a weak D call TRBD1 (6 bases). The ends were cut back, 2 bases at V and 7 bases at J, with 14 bases in the middle. Germline lookup yields CDR1 SNHLY and CDR2 FYNNEI. CDR3 length: 14 amino acids. CDR3 nucleotides: TGTGCCAGCAGTGAAACAGGGTCGGGTCGTGGCTACACCTTC. This encodes CASSETGSGRGYTF.

This clonotype was counted at least ten times. The chain is built from TRBV7-2 and TRBJ1-2, with 10 bases matching TRBD1. V shed 5 bases and J 7 bases; nucleotides not matched to a gene: 4. The CDR3 length is 13 residues. Germline V CDR1 and CDR2: SGHTA, FQGNSA. The CDR3 sequence is CASSLDRGPGYTF. In DNA form, the CDR3 reads TGTGCCAGCAGCCTTGACAGGGGGCCTGGCTACACCTTC.

The chain has TRBV25-1 and TRBJ1-5, with D unresolved. The germline V and J ends were trimmed by 5 bases and 2 bases, with 10 bases remaining between them. The CDR3 loop spans 14 amino acids. Germline V gene lookup returns CDR1 MGHDK and CDR2 SYGVNS. The CDR3, as DNA: TGTGCCAGCAGTTTCTTATGGGGCAATCAGCCCCAGCATTTT. This sequence encodes CASSFLWGNQPQHF.

The chain links TRBV20-1 to TRBJ1-5; TRBD1 matches at 7 bases. The V and J ends lost 3 bases and 4 bases, in that order; junction bases with no gene match: 18. Germline CDR1 and CDR2: DFQATT and SNEGSKA (reference sequence). The CDR3 runs to 18 residues. CDR3 sequence reads: CSARTGQADGRRNQPQHF. The CDR3 DNA sequence: TGCAGTGCTAGGACCGGACAGGCGGATGGGCGACGAAATCAGCCCCAGCATTTT.

Details on this clonotype: At one boundary the junction diverges from the germline segment, which might be a read error. CDR3: CSAQPGLAGIQETRYF. The CDR3 DNA follows: TGCAGTGCCCAACCCGGACTAGCGGGAATCCAAGAGACCCGGTACTTC. This chain joins TRBV20-1 and TRBJ2-5; 12 bases match TRBD2. The CDR3 runs 16 residues. Germline CDR1 DFQATT, CDR2 SNEGSKA (reference sequence).

This clonotype was detected ten times or more. The rearrangement uses TRBV7-2 and TRBJ1-5; D may be TRBD1 (6 bases). Germline values: CDR1 SGHTA, CDR2 FQGNSA. The CDR3 consists of 16 residues. The ends were cut back, 1 base at V and 0 bases at J, with 10 bases in the middle. This CDR3 reads CASSLVGGNSNQPQHF. The CDR3 bases are TGTGCCAGCAGCTTAGTGGGGGGCAATAGCAATCAGCCCCAGCATTTT.

This clonotype was seen more than once but under ten times. The chain joins TRBV20-1 to TRBJ1-1; D is ambiguous. The CDR3 totals 14 residues. CDR1 and CDR2 from the germline V gene are DFQATT and SNEGSKA (reference sequence). V dropped 7 bases and J dropped 0 bases, with 15 bases sitting between them. In DNA form, the CDR3 reads TGCAGTGTTAGCCACGACGGAATGAACACTGAAGCTTTCTTT. This gives the protein CSVSHDGMNTEAFF.

The J gene is TRBJ2-1, the V gene TRBV15; TRBD2 agrees at 7 bases. CDR3 length: 14 amino acids. The germline V gene encodes CDR1 LNHNV and CDR2 YYDKDF (reference sequence). Trimming at V came to 8 bases and at J to 2 bases, leaving 6 bases not matched to a gene. CDR3 in DNA: TGTGCCACCTCGAGCGGGGAACCCTACAATGAGCAGTTCTTC. Translation: CATSSGEPYNEQFF.

The chain combines TRBV5-1 with TRBJ2-7, with 8 bases identical to TRBD1. This CDR3 has 15 amino acids. CDR1 and CDR2 (germline): SGHRS, YFSETQ. V shed 5 bases and J 3 bases; nucleotides not matched to a gene: 10. The CDR3 reads CASSDQGQGHYEQYF. For the CDR3, the DNA is TGCGCCAGCAGTGATCAAGGACAGGGCCACTACGAGCAGTACTTC.

This clonotype was seen more than once but under ten times. The chain joins TRBV19 to TRBJ1-6; unclear D gene. CDR1 LNHDA and CDR2 SQIVND come from the germline V gene (reference sequence). The ends were cut back, 3 bases at V and 4 bases at J, with 4 bases in the middle. The CDR3 runs 13 residues. CDR3 loop: CASSIVYNSPLHF. The CDR3 region has the DNA TGTGCCAGTAGTATTGTTTATAATTCACCCCTCCACTTT.

V gene TRBV25-1 combines with J gene TRBJ1-2; 9 bases map to TRBD1. Germline loops: CDR1 MGHDK, CDR2 SYGVNS. V was pared by 5 bases and J by 4 bases, with 14 bases of the junction left unmatched. The CDR3 loop spans 17 amino acids. The CDR3 loop reads CASSSPHRGRKVYGYTF. Here the CDR3 DNA reads TGTGCCAGCAGTTCGCCCCACAGGGGGCGGAAGGTCTATGGCTACACCTTC.

This sequence joins TRBV29-1 and TRBJ1-1; 9 bases align to TRBD1. The V and J ends lost 6 bases and 10 bases, in that order; junction bases with no gene match: 6. CDR1 is SQVTM, CDR2 ANQGSEA, per germline. The CDR3 is 11 amino acids. The CDR3: CSVHRGRLAFF. For the CDR3, the DNA is TGCAGCGTCCACAGGGGGCGGTTAGCTTTCTTT. Supplemented by reference TRBV29-1 and TRBJ1-1, the full variable domain reads SAVISQKPSRDICQRGTSLTIQCQVDSQVTMMFWYRQQPGQSLTLIATANQGSEATYESGFVIDKFPISRPNLTFSTLTVSNMSPEDSSIYLCSVHRGRLAFFGQGTRLTVV.

This clonotype was detected many times. The genes are TRBV20-1 and TRBJ2-5, with TRBD2 identical over 11 bases. The CDR3 length is 15 residues. V lost 5 bases and J lost 1; bases outside the gene matches: 6. Germline V gives CDR1 DFQATT, CDR2 SNEGSKA (reference sequence). The CDR3 reads CSALPGTSGQETQYF. The DNA for the CDR3 is TGCAGTGCTCTCCCCGGGACTAGCGGCCAAGAGACCCAGTACTTC.

The chain recombines TRBV20-1 with TRBJ1-2; D may be TRBD1 (6 bases). Germline V gene data show CDR1 as DFQATT and CDR2 as SNEGSKA (reference sequence). This CDR3 contains 13 residues. The ends were cut back, 8 bases at V and 2 bases at J, with 15 bases in the middle. This CDR3 is CSLRAGENYGYTF. For the CDR3, the DNA is TGCAGTTTGAGGGCAGGGGAAAACTATGGCTACACCTTC.

At least ten counts were recorded for this clonotype. The genes are TRBV11-2 and TRBJ2-5; no clear D. The germline V gene has CDR1 SGHAT and CDR2 FQNNGV. There are 15 residues in the CDR3. Trimming pared 2 bases from V and 5 bases from J, leaving 15 bases between. The CDR3 DNA sequence: TGTGCCAGCAGCTTAAGGGTTCAAAGTATGGAGACCCAGTACTTC. The encoded protein is CASSLRVQSMETQYF.

This clonotype showed up many times. This chain uses TRBV7-2 with TRBJ2-5, with D uncertain. CDR1 SGHTA and CDR2 FQGNSA come from the germline V gene. Trimming removed 1 base at V and 5 bases at J, with 8 bases between. The CDR3 covers 13 residues. CDR3 sequence (DNA): TGTGCCAGCAGCTTAGGAGTAGAGGAGACCCAGTACTTC. Translated, it gives CASSLGVEETQYF.

This clonotype was detected only once. This may be a read error: a much more frequent sequence differs by one nucleotide. The rearrangement uses TRBV2 and TRBJ1-1; no definite D call. CDR1 SNHLY and CDR2 FYNNEI come from the germline V gene. With 11 bases removed from V and 6 bases from J, the gap between germline ends came to 13 bases. The CDR3 loop spans 11 amino acids. In DNA, the CDR3 is TGTGCCGTAAGGCTAAACGCTGAAGCTTTCTTT. Translation gives CAVRLNAEAFF.

In its sample, this clonotype was seen a few times. One end of the junction is discordant with germline, which a read error may explain. The DNA for the CDR3 is TGCGCCAGCAGCCCGAGGGGATTGGCCTACGAGCAGTACTTC. Its translation: CASSPRGLAYEQYF. The chain employs TRBV7-9 and TRBJ2-7; D is perhaps TRBD1 or TRBD2 (5 bases each). There are 14 residues in the CDR3. CDR1 and CDR2 from the germline V gene are SEHNR and FQNEAQ (reference sequence).

This clonotype was seen only a few times. The chain recombines TRBV20-1 with TRBJ2-7; D not resolved. The CDR3 length is 13 residues. The germline gives CDR1 DFQATT, CDR2 SNEGSKA (reference sequence). The V end lost 5 bases, the J end lost 5 bases, and 16 bases lay between the germline ends. The CDR3: CSAPVEGWDEQYF. The CDR3 coding sequence is TGCAGTGCTCCCGTCGAAGGGTGGGACGAGCAGTACTTC.

V usage is TRBV12-3 or TRBV12-4 and J usage is TRBJ2-5; TRBD1 agrees at 7 bases. J lost 0 bases, V lost 1 base, and 11 bases had no gene match. The CDR3 length is 18 residues. The CDR3 region is CASSLVTGTAGYQETQYF. CDR3 nucleotide sequence: TGTGCCAGCAGTTTAGTCACAGGGACAGCCGGGTACCAAGAGACCCAGTACTTC.